The clone carrying this T cell receptor (beta chain) was seen just once. Methods used by the authors: Reference gene primers were amplified, and this amplification served to estimate nucleated cell counts. This table comes from immunoSEQ multiplex PCR, and its TCRdb copy is limited to in-frame clones, with some not included. V and J calls and clone size are those listed in that table; D and trimming were worked out from the DNA. The sample yields 240,000 or so clones, approximately 84% seen once. This entry comes from a study of blood T cell repertoires in COVID-19. At the level of the study: Acute and convalescent COVID-19 specimens originated in the United States, Italy and Spain. PBMCs, B-cell-depleted T cells, or T cells were the source of the cDNA or gDNA that made up the material.

The TCR sequence derives from an elderly woman with acute or convalescent COVID-19. The sequenced sample consisted of peripheral blood.

For the CDR3, the DNA is TGTGCCAGCAGTGAGGGACAGGAGCCTCAGCCCCAGCATTTT. It translates to CASSEGQEPQPQHF. The chain carries TRBV2 and TRBJ1-5, with 8 bases identical to TRBD1. Germline V gene sequence: CDR1 SNHLY, CDR2 FYNNEI. The CDR3 sequence is 14 residues long. V trimming: 3 bases; J trimming: 6 bases; junction bases outside the gene matches: 4. Full variable domain (outside the CDR3, taken from reference TRBV2 and TRBJ1-5): EPEVTQTPSHQVTQMGQEVILRCVPISNHLYFYWYRQILGQKVEFLVSFYNNEISEKSEIFDDQFSVERPDGSNFTLKIRSTKLEDSAMYFCASSEGQEPQPQHFGDGTRLSIL.